This T cell receptor (beta chain) was sequenced for a study of T-cell reconstitution after alpha-beta-depleted transplantation in children. Preparation of the TCRbeta library involved a method that used unique molecular identifiers. Each CDR3 protein gets one entry after TCRdb re-called the PCR reads with MiXCR. The data hold 450,000 to 600,000 distinct CDR3 sequences, with approximately 20% observed a single time. Trimming removed 4 bases from V and 3 bases from J; junction bases left unmatched: 6. The length of the CDR3 is 16 residues. Germline CDR1 and CDR2: MNHNS and SASEGT. This clonotype occurred a few times.

The chain recombines TRBV6-1 with TRBJ2-1, with TRBD2 matching 10 bases. This material consisted of PBMCs from the stem cell graft donor, taken from the stem cell graft. The clonotype originates from a human donor who donated a stem cell graft to a child with acute lymphoblastic leukemia. CDR3 residues: CASSGTLAGGYNEQFF. The CDR3, as DNA: TGTGCCAGCAGTGGCACCTTAGCGGGAGGCTACAATGAGCAGTTCTTC.